The 4 T cell receptor beta chains reported below all come from one sample, sequenced in a study of beta chain features in type 1 diabetes. General observations from the study: All four CD4+ subsets of Type 1 diabetes patients contained TCRB CDR3s that were moderately but significantly shorter.

Antigens for these TCRs are unknown. Sequencing targeted expressed TCRB transcripts, as all isolated RNA had been reverse transcribed. TCRdb keeps only in-frame clones here, not all; method: immunoSEQ multiplex PCR. The data contain some 370,000 clones, 9.5% to 10% of them singletons. Sequencing input: central memory CD4+ T cells from blood. These receptors were collected from a man aged 30-40 years with type 1 diabetes.

This clone came up a few times. At one end, the junction sequence differs from germline, possibly due to a read error. The chain recombines TRBV6-6 with TRBJ2-7, with D tentatively TRBD1 (6 bases). The CDR3 sequence is 14 residues long. CDR1 is MNHNY, CDR2 SVGAGI, per germline (reference sequence). For the CDR3, the DNA is TGTGCCAGCACCGGGGACACCATCTCCGACGAGCAGTACTTC. Translated: CASTGDTISDEQYF.

This clone was observed a handful of times. The gene calls are TRBV2 and TRBJ2-1; 13 bases line up with TRBD2. Germline-derived CDR1 and CDR2 are SNHLY and FYNNEI. V gave up 10 bases and J gave up 4 bases; unmatched junction bases: 4. The CDR3 spans 14 residues. CDR3 DNA sequence: TGTGCCACCGGACTAGCGGGAGTTTACAATGAGCAGTTCTTC. The encoded protein is CATGLAGVYNEQFF. Using reference TRBV2 and TRBJ2-1 for the parts outside the CDR3, the full variable domain is EPEVTQTPSHQVTQMGQEVILRCVPISNHLYFYWYRQILGQKVEFLVSFYNNEISEKSEIFDDQFSVERPDGSNFTLKIRSTKLEDSAMYFCATGLAGVYNEQFFGPGTRLTVL.

This clone was found a few times. The genes are TRBV19 and TRBJ2-7, with 7 bases lining up with TRBD1. Germline V gives CDR1 LNHDA, CDR2 SQIVND (reference sequence). Trimming removed 6 bases from V and 0 bases from J; junction bases left unmatched: 5. The CDR3 is 14 residues long. The CDR3 nucleotides are TGTGCCAGTAGCTGGACAGGAACCTCCTACGAGCAGTACTTC. Encoded protein: CASSWTGTSYEQYF. The full variable domain, in which reference TRBV19 and TRBJ2-7 provide the parts outside the CDR3, is DGGITQSPKYLFRKEGQNVTLSCEQNLNHDAMYWYRQDPGQGLRLIYYSQIVNDFQKGDIAEGYSVSREKKESFPLTVTSAQKNPTAFYLCASSWTGTSYEQYFGPGTRLTVT.

The rearrangement uses TRBV6-1 and TRBJ2-7, with a possible D match to TRBD1 (6 bases). This CDR3 has 16 residues. CDR1 and CDR2 from the germline V gene are MNHNS and SASEGT. The germline V and J ends were trimmed by 4 bases and 2 bases, with 18 bases remaining between them. Here the CDR3 reads CASSVKTGDFTYEQYF. CDR3 nucleotide sequence: TGTGCCAGCAGTGTAAAGACAGGAGACTTTACCTACGAGCAGTACTTC.